This TCR beta chain is drawn from a study of chemoradiotherapy in HPV16-positive cancers (dated by TCRdb to 2022 to 2024). As for the study more broadly: Functional T-cell assays on cells from a couple of HPV16-positive patients defined candidate HPV-specific T-cell clones and common TCR motifs. The study asked whether T-cell immunity to the HPV oncoproteins E6 and E7 changes during chemoradiotherapy and whether this immunity affects survival. Next, the candidate HPV-specific TCRs and motifs were followed in TCR repertoires from around 91 patients with HPV-related cancers. Summary of the overall study and its limitations: Only two HPV16-positive patients were used to derive the functional definition of HPV-specific T cells, and the survival association was reported for HPV16-positive patients. Expansion of candidate HPV-specific clones and E7-related TCR motifs was observed in the tumor microenvironment during treatment, whereas no such expansion was observed for non-HPV-specific T cells. In HPV16-positive patients, expansion of HPV-responsive T cells during chemoradiotherapy was associated with improved recurrence-free survival.

This clone was recorded only once. The antigen it binds to is not known. Base qualities are not at hand, and no much larger clone is one base apart. Repertoires were sampled repeatedly over the course of chemoradiotherapy, so clonal expansion could be followed in the tumor microenvironment. The CDR3 goes from the cysteine to the phenylalanine over 16 residues. The CDR3 DNA has 48 bases and is translated from base 1. CDR1 is given as SGHVS and CDR2 as FNYEAQ, both from the germline V gene. V is clipped by 5 bases and J by 2 bases, and the sequence between their germline boundaries is 18 bases long. Library construction relied on the immunoSEQ multiplex PCR assay. Sourced from immuneACCESS, this table was stored by TCRdb with only in-frame sequences that have V and J called. A share of the clones is absent; for the studies checked, an unresolved V gene accounts for under half, and the remainder has no known explanation. The sample records thousands of clones, roughly 70% of which are singletons. 16% of the sample goes to the ten largest clones.

The receptor's source is a human donor with HPV-associated anogenital cancer. Sequenced here: tumor tissue, sampled from a patient who underwent chemoradiotherapy. The rearrangement joined TRBV7-6 to TRBJ1-2; the D gene remains uncertain. The DNA sequence reads TGTGCCAGCAGCCCATCAGCTGGGCAGCACAACTATGGCTACACCTTC. This is translated as CASSPSAGQHNYGYTF.